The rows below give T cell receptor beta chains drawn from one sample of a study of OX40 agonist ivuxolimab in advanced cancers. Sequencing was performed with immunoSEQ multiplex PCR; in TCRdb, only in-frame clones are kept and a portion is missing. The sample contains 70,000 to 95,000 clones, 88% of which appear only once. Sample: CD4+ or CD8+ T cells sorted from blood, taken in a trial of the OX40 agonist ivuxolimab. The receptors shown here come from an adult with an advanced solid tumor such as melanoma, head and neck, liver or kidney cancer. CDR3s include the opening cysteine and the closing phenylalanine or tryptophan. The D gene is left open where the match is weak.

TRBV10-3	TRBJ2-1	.	TGTGCCATCAGTGCGGCTTCCGATGAGCAGTTCTTC	CAISAASDEQFF
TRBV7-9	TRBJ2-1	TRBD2	TGTGCCAGCAGCTCTTTGGGGGGGACTAGCCGAGGGGTCTACAATGAGCAGTTCTTC	CASSSLGGTSRGVYNEQFF
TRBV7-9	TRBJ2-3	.	TGTGCCAGCGTGGGCGGGGGCGAAGATACGCAGTATTTT	CASVGGGEDTQYF
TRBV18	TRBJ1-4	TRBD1	TGTGCCAGCTCACCGGGACAGGGCGAAAAACTGTTTTTT	CASSPGQGEKLFF
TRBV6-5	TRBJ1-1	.	TGTGCCAGCAGTTTACAGGGAGGCACTGAAGCTTTCTTT	CASSLQGGTEAFF
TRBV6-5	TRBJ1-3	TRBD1	TGTGCCAGCAGTTTAGGGACAGGGTCAGGAAACACCATATATTTT	CASSLGTGSGNTIYF
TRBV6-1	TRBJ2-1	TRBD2	TGTGCCAGCAGTGAAAGCCGAGCGCTAGCGGGTTGGTATGAGCAGTTCTTC	CASSESRALAGWYEQFF
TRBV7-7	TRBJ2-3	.	TGTGCTAGCAGCCCATCCGGGGGGCAGTCAGATACGCAGTATTTT	CASSPSGGQSDTQYF
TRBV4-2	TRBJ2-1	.	TGTGCCAGCAGCCGCGAAACCTACAATGAGCAGTTCTTC	CASSRETYNEQFF
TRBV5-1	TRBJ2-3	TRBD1	TGCGCCAGCAGTCGGGACAGAGGTTCCACAGATACGCAGTATTTT	CASSRDRGSTDTQYF